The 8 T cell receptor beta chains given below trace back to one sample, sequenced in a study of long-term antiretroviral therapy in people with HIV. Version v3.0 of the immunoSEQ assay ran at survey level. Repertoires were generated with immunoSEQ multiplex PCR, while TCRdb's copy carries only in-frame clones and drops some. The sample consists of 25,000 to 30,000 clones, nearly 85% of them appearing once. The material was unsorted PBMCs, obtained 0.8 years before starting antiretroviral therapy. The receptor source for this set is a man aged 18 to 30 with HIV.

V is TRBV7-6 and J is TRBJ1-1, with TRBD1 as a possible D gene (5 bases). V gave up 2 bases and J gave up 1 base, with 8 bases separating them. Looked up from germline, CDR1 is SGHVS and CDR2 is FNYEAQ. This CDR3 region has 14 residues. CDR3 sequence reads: CASSLSQGNTEAFF. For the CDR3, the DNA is TGTGCCAGCAGCTTAAGCCAGGGGAACACTGAAGCTTTCTTT.

CDR3: CASSLGGNYEQYF. CDR3 bases: TGCGCCAGCAGCTTAGGCGGCAACTACGAGCAGTACTTC. This chain joins TRBV5-1 and TRBJ2-7; D call uncertain. V lost 2 bases, J lost 3 bases, and 9 bases lay in between. This CDR3 comprises 13 residues. Germline CDR1 reads SGHRS; CDR2 reads YFSETQ. Drawing the rest from reference TRBV5-1 and TRBJ2-7, the complete variable domain is KAGVTQTPRYLIKTRGQQVTLSCSPISGHRSVSWYQQTPGQGLQFLFEYFSETQRNKGNFPGRFSGRQFSNSRSEMNVSTLELGDSALYLCASSLGGNYEQYFGPGTRLTVT.

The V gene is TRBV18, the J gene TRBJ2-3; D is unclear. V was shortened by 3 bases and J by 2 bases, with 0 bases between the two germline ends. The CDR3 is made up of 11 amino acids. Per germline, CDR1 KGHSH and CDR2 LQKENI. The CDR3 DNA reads TGTGCCAGCTCACCCACAGATACGCAGTATTTT. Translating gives CASSPTDTQYF.

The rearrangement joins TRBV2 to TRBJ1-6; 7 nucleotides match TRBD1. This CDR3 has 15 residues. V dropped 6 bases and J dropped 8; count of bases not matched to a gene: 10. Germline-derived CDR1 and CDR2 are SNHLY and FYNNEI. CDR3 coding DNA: TGTGCCAGCAGCGAACAGGGGCCTCGGGATTCACCCCTCCACTTT. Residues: CASSEQGPRDSPLHF.

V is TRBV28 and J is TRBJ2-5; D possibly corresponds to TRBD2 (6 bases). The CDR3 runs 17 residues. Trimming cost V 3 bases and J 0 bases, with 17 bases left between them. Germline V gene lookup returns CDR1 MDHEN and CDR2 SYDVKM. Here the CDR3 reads CASSFSAGTSYQETQYF. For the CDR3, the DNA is TGTGCCAGCAGTTTTTCAGCTGGGACTTCGTACCAAGAGACCCAGTACTTC.

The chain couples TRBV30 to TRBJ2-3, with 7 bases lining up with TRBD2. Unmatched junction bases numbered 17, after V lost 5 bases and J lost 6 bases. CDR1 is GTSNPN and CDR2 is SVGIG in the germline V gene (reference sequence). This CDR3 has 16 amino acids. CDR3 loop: CAWAYPTSRLRDTQYF. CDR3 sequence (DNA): TGTGCCTGGGCATACCCGACTAGCAGGCTCCGGGATACGCAGTATTTT.

As DNA, the CDR3 is TGTGCCAGCAGCTTGGCAGGCCTCGATTCTACCTTC. Encoded protein: CASSLAGLDSTF. The chain employs TRBV5-6 and TRBJ1-2; D call uncertain. Deletions cut 0 bases from V and 14 bases from J, with 14 bases between. The CDR3 runs 12 residues. Per germline, CDR1 SGHDT and CDR2 YYEEEE. The variable domain in full, with the rest retrieved from reference TRBV5-6 and TRBJ1-2, is DAGVTQSPTHLIKTRGQQVTLRCSPKSGHDTVSWYQQALGQGPQFIFQYYEEEERQRGNFPDRFSGHQFPNYSSELNVNALLLGDSALYLCASSLAGLDSTFGSGTRLTVV.

The CDR3 loop is CASSLAGGTYGYTF. In DNA, the CDR3 is TGTGCCAGCAGCTTAGCTGGGGGTACCTATGGCTACACCTTC. V gene TRBV7-9 combines with J gene TRBJ1-2, with D possibly TRBD1 on 5 matching bases. CDR3 size: 14 residues. Germline CDR1 SEHNR, CDR2 FQNEAQ (reference sequence). V lost 0 bases to trimming and J lost 4 bases, with 9 bases between them.